This T cell receptor beta chain was sequenced during a study of blood T cell repertoires in COVID-19 (dated by TCRdb to between 2020 and 2021). Regarding the study in general: The collaborator samples originated in the United States, Italy and Spain and spanned the acute and convalescent phases of COVID-19. The material from the prospective study consisted of cDNA or gDNA derived from T cells, B-cell-depleted T cells, or PBMCs. Subjects who had been exposed to COVID-19, were actively infected with it, or had recovered from it provided the deeply sampled blood TCRbeta repertoires that made up the dataset. A freely available public database, intended as a resource for researchers studying the immune response to SARS-CoV-2, is where the repertoires were released. The samples were drawn from two sources: the first 160 participants of the ongoing ImmuneRACE study, and 1,000 to 1,500 subjects contributed by 6 global collaborators. Nearly every sample came with metadata listing a de-identified subject ID, COVID-19 status, age in years and sex. Where HLA class I and class II types were available, the types were taken from metadata supplied by the sample provider, not from assay-based typing.

The immunoSEQ Assay, a bias-controlled multiplex PCR, was used to amplify TCRbeta CDR3 regions from genomic DNA. In the original analysis: Within the assay, amplification of reference gene primers was used to estimate how many nucleated cells each sample contained. Sequence reads were collapsed and filtered to measure the absolute abundance of every unique TCRbeta CDR3 rearrangement. Productive Simpson clonality was computed per sample as the square root of Simpson's diversity index over productive rearrangements. The table was pulled from immuneACCESS by TCRdb, which kept in-frame rearrangements only. Such tables lose some clones; where checked, under half of the loss comes from unresolved V genes, and the rest has no known cause. D and trimming were read from the DNA, whereas the V and J calls and clone size are those reported in that table. In all, the sample holds about 99,000 clones, and approximately 79% of those were seen once. About a sixth of the sample is taken by the ten largest.

Each collaborating institution followed its own protocols to collect whole blood in K2EDTA tubes. For TCRbeta analysis, collaborators shipped samples in one of three forms: frozen whole blood, isolated PBMCs, or DNA extracted from either of those sample types. V is pared back by 3 bases and J by 7 bases, with 13 bases lying between the germline termini. The CDR3 sequence holds 15 residues, the cysteine and phenylalanine included. The DNA shown is the 45-base CDR3, in frame from base 1. From the germline V gene, CDR1 is SNHLY and CDR2 is FYNNEI. Study-wide conclusions, independent of this receptor: Clinical and demographic metadata were provided uncurated, with the amount varying by source and participant.

As regards this clone: Its antigen remains unidentified. Base qualities are missing; no much larger clone stands one base away.

Material for sequencing was peripheral blood. The chain is assembled from TRBV2 and TRBJ1-6; the D gene is not confidently resolved. The source of this sequence is a woman of 80 years or more with active or convalescent COVID-19. DNA sequence: TGTGCCAGCAGTGAGGACGCGGGGATCAATTCACCCCTCCACTTT. This encodes CASSEDAGINSPLHF.